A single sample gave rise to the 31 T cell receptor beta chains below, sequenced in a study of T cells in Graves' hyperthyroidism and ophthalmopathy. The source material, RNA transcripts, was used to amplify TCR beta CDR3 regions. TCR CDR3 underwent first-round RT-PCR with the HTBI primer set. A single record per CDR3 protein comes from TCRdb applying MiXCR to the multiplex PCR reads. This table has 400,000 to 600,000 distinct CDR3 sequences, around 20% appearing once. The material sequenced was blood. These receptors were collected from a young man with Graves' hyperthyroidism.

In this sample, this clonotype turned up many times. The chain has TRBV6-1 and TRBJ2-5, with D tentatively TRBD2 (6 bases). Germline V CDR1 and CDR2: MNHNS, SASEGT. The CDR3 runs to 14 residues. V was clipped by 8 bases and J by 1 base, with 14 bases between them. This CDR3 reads CASARLDLQETQYF. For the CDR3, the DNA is TGTGCCAGCGCCCGACTAGACCTCCAAGAGACCCAGTACTTC.

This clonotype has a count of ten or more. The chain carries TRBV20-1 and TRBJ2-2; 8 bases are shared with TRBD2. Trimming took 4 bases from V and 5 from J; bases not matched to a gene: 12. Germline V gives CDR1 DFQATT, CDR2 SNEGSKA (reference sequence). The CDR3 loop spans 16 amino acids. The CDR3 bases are TGCAGTGCTATGGGCGGGGGGCTTCAGAGGACCGGGGAGCTGTTTTTT. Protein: CSAMGGGLQRTGELFF.

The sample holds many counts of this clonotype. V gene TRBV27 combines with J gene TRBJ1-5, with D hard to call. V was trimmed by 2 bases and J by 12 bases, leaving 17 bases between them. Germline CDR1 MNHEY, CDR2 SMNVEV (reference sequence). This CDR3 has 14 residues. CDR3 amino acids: CASSLDGSHRHQHF. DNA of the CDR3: TGTGCCAGCAGTTTAGACGGCTCTCATCGTCACCAGCATTTT.

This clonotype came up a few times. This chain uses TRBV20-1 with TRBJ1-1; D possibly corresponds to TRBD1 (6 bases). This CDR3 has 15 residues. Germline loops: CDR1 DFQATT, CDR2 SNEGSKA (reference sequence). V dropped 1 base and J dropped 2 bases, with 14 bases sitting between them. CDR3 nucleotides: TGCAGTGCTAGAGCGTTGACAGGAATAAACACTGAAGCTTTCTTT. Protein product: CSARALTGINTEAFF.

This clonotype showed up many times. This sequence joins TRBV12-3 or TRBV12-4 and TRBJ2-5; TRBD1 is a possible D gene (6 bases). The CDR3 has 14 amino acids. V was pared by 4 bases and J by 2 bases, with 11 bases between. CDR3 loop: CASSSRGGQETQYF. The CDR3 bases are TGTGCCAGCAGTTCCAGGGGTGGACAAGAGACCCAGTACTTC.

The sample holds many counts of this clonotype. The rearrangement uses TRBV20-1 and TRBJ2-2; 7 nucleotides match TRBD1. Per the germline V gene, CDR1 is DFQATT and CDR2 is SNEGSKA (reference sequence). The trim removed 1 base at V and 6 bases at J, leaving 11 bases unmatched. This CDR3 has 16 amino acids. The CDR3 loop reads CSARARHRGDAGELFF. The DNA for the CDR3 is TGCAGTGCTAGAGCCCGGCACAGGGGAGACGCCGGGGAGCTGTTTTTT.

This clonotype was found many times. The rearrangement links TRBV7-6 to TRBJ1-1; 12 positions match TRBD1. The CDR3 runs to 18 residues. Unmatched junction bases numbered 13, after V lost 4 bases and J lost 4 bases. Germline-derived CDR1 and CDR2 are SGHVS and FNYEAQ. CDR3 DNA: TGTGCCAGCAGCTCACACCCGGGACAGGGGGCTGGGGGCACTGAAGCTTTCTTT. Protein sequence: CASSSHPGQGAGGTEAFF.

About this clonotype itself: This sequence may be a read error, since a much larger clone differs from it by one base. CDR3: CASSHWGNIKYF. In DNA, the CDR3 is TGTGCCAGCAGCCATTGGGGAAACATTAAGTACTTC. This sequence joins TRBV14 and TRBJ2-4; D is ambiguous. The CDR3 consists of 12 residues. The germline V gene has CDR1 SGHDN and CDR2 FVKESK.

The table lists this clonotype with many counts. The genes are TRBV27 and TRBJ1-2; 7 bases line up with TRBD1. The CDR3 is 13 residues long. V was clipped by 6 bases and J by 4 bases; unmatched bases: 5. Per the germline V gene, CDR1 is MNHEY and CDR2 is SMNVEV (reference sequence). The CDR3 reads CASRDGQAYGYTF. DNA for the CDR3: TGTGCCAGCAGAGACGGACAGGCCTATGGCTACACCTTC.

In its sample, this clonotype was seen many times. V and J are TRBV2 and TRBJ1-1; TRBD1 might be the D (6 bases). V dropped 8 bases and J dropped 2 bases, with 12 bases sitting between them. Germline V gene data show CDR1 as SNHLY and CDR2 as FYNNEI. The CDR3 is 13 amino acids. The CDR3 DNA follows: TGTGCCAGCCCGGAGGGGGAAAACACTGAAGCTTTCTTT. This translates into CASPEGENTEAFF.

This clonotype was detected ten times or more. This CDR3 reads CASSPRQVLDTEAFF. The CDR3 DNA follows: TGTGCCAGCAGTCCTCGACAGGTTTTGGACACTGAAGCTTTCTTT. V gene TRBV12-3 or TRBV12-4 combines with J gene TRBJ1-1, with D possibly being TRBD1 (6 bases). V was cut by 5 bases and J by 3 bases, with 16 bases left in between. The CDR3 runs to 15 residues.

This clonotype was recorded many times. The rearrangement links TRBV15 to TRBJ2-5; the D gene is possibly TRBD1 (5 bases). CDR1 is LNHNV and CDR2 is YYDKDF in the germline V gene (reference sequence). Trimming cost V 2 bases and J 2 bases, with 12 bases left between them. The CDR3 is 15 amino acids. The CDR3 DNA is TGTGCCACCAGCAGATCCCCGACAGTTCAAGAGACCCAGTACTTC. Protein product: CATSRSPTVQETQYF.

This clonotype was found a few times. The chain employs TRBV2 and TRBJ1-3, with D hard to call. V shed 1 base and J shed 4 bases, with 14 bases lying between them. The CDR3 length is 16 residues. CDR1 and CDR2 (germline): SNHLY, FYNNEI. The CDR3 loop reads CASSEGDRHLGNTIYF. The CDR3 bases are TGTGCCAGCAGTGAAGGTGACCGTCATTTAGGAAACACCATATATTTT.

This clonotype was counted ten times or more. CDR3 protein: CASSRAPKAEAFF. CDR3 bases: TGCGCCAGCAGCCGAGCCCCGAAGGCAGAAGCTTTCTTT. V gene TRBV4-1 combines with J gene TRBJ1-1; no clear D. The CDR3 sequence is 13 residues long. Germline-derived CDR1 and CDR2 are MGHRA and YSYEKL. Between the trimmed V and J ends, which lost 4 bases and 8 bases, there was a span of 14 bases.

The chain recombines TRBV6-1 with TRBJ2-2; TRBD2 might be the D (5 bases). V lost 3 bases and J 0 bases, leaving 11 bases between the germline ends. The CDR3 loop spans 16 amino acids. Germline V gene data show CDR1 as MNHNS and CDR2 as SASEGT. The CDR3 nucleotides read TGTGCCAGCAGTGACCGGACTTTCGCGAACACCGGGGAGCTGTTTTTT. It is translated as CASSDRTFANTGELFF.

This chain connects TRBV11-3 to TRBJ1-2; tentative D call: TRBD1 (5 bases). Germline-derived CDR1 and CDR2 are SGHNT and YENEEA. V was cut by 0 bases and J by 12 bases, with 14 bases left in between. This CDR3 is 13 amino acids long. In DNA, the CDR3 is TGTGCCAGCAGCTTAGAGTCGGGTCGGGGCCACACCTTC. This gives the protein CASSLESGRGHTF.

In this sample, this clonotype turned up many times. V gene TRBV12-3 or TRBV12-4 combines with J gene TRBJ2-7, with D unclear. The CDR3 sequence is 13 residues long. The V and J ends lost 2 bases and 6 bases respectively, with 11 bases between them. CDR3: CASSLKVVSEQYF. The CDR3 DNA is TGTGCCAGCAGTTTAAAGGTGGTTAGCGAGCAGTACTTC.

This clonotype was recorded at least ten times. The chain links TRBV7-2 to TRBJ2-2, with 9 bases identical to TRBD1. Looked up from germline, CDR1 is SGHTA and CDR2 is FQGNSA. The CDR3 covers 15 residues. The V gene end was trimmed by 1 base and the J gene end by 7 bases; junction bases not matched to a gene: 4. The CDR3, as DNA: TGTGCCAGCAGCTTAGGCGGGACAGGGAACGGGGAGCTGTTTTTT. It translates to CASSLGGTGNGELFF.

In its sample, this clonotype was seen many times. CDR3 sequence reads: CASSLGGPGPSYEQYF. CDR3 bases: TGTGCCAGCAGCTTAGGAGGCCCGGGACCGAGCTACGAGCAGTACTTC. This chain uses TRBV7-8 with TRBJ2-7, with D tentatively TRBD1 or TRBD2 (5 bases each). Germline values: CDR1 SGHVS, CDR2 FQNEAQ. V was shortened by 1 base and J by 3 bases, with 16 bases between the two germline ends. The CDR3 spans 16 residues.

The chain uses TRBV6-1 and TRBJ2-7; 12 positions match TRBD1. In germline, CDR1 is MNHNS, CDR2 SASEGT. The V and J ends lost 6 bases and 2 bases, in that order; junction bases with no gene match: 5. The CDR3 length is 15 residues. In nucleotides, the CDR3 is TGTGCCAGCAGAGCGGGACAGGGGGCGACCTACGAGCAGTACTTC. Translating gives CASRAGQGATYEQYF.

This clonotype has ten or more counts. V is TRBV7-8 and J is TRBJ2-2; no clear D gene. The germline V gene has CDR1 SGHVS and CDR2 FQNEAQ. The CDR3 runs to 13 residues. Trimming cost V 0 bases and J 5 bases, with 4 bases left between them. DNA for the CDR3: TGTGCCAGCAGCTTAGCGAGTACCGGGGAGCTGTTTTTT. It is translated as CASSLASTGELFF. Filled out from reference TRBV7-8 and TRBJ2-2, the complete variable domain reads GAGVSQSPRYKVAKRGQDVALRCDPISGHVSLFWYQQALGQGPEFLTYFQNEAQLDKSGLPSDRFFAERPEGSVSTLKIQRTQQEDSAVYLCASSLASTGELFFGEGSRLTVL.

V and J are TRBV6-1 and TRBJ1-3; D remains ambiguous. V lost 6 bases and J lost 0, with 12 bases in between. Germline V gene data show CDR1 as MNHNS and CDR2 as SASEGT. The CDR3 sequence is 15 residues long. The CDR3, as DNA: TGTGCCAGCAGACAAAGACAACGCTCTGGAAACACCATATATTTT. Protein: CASRQRQRSGNTIYF.

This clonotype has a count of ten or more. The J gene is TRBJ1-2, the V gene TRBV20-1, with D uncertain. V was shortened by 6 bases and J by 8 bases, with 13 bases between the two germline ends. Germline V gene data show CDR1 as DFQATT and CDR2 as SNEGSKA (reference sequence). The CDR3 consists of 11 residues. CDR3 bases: TGCAGTGCCAGCCCACCGGGCGGCTACACCTTC. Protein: CSASPPGGYTF.

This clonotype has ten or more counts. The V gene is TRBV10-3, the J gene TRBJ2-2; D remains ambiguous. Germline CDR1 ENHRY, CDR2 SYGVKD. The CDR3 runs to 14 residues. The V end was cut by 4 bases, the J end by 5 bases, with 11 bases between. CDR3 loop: CAISGKDLTGELFF. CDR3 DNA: TGTGCCATCAGTGGCAAGGACCTTACCGGGGAGCTGTTTTTT.

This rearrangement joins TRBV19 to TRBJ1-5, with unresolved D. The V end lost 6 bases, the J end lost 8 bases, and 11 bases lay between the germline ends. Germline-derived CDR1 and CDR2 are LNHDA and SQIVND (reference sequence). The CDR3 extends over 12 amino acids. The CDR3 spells CASRAGREPQHF. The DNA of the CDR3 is TGTGCCAGTAGGGCAGGCCGGGAGCCCCAGCATTTT. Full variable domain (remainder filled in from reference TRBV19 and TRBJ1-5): DGGITQSPKYLFRKEGQNVTLSCEQNLNHDAMYWYRQDPGQGLRLIYYSQIVNDFQKGDIAEGYSVSREKKESFPLTVTSAQKNPTAFYLCASRAGREPQHFGDGTRLSIL.

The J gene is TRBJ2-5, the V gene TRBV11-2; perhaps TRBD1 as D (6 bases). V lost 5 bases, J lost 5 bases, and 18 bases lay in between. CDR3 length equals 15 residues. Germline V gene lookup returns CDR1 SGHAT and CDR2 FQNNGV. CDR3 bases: TGTGCCAGCAGCCAAGGTCGGGTCACAGGGGAGACCCAGTACTTC. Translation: CASSQGRVTGETQYF.

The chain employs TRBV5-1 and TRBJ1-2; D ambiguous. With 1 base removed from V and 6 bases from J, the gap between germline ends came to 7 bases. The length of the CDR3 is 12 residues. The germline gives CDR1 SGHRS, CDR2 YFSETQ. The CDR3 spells CASSLTLDGYTF. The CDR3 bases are TGCGCCAGCAGCTTGACGTTGGATGGCTACACCTTC.

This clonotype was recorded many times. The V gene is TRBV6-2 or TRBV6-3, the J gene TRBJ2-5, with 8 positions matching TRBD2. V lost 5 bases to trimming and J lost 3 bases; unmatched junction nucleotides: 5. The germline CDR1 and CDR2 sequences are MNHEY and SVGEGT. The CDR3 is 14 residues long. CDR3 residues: CASSNGGAEETQYF. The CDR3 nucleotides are TGTGCCAGCAGTAACGGGGGGGCCGAAGAGACCCAGTACTTC.

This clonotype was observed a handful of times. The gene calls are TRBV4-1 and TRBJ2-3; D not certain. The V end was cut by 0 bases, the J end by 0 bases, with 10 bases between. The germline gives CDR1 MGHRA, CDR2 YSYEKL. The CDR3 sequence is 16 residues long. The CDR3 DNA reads TGCGCCAGCAGCCAAGATGGCTACCCTAGCACAGATACGCAGTATTTT. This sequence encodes CASSQDGYPSTDTQYF.

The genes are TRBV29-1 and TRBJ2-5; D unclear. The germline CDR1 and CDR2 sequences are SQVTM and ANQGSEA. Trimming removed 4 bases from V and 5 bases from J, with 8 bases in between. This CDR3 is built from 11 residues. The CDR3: CSVVGWETQYF. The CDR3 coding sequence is TGCAGCGTTGTGGGTTGGGAGACCCAGTACTTC.

For the CDR3, the DNA is TGTGCCACCAGCAGATCGCCCCGGCAGGGCTTTGGCTACACCTTC. This encodes CATSRSPRQGFGYTF. The rearrangement joins TRBV15 to TRBJ1-2, with D possibly matching TRBD1 (5 bases). This CDR3 spans 15 amino acids. Trimming shortened V by 2 bases and J by 7 bases, and 17 bases separated the two germline ends. CDR1 and CDR2 from the germline V gene are LNHNV and YYDKDF (reference sequence).